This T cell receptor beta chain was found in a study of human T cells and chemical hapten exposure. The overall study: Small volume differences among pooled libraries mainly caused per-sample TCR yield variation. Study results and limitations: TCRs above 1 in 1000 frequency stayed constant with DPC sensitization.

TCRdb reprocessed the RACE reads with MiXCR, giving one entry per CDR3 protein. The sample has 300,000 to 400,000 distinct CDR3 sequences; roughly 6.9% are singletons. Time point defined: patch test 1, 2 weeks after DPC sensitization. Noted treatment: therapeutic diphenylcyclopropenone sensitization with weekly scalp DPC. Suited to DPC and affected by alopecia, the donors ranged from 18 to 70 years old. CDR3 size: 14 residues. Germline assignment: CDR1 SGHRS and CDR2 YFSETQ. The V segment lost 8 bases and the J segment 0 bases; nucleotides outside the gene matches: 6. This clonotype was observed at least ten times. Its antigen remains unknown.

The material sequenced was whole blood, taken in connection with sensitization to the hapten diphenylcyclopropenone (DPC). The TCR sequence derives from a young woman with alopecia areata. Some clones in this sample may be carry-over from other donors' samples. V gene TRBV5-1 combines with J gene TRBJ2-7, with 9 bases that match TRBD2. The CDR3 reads CASRTSASSYEQYF. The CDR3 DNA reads TGCGCCAGTCGGACTAGCGCCAGCTCCTACGAGCAGTACTTC.